Presented here are 2 T cell receptor beta chains from one specimen sequenced in a study of blood T cell repertoires in COVID-19. Measured with immunoSEQ multiplex PCR; TCRdb has only the in-frame clones, and not every one. Altogether roughly 290,000 clones are present, 75% to 90% being singletons, with the ten largest covering 2.2%. Sequencing was carried out using PBMCs or T cells enriched from blood (not recorded which). The receptors originated from a man aged 25 to 40 who had recovered from COVID-19.

The chain recombines TRBV5-4 with TRBJ1-4; the D is unclear. The CDR3 sequence is 15 residues long. Germline V CDR1 and CDR2: SGHNT, YYREEE (reference sequence). Deletions cut 4 bases from V and 7 bases from J, with 17 bases between. The CDR3 protein is CASSPTKGGSEKLFF. In DNA form, the CDR3 reads TGTGCCAGCAGCCCGACAAAGGGAGGTAGTGAAAAACTGTTTTTT.

In this sample, this clone turned up once. The chain joins TRBV25-1 to TRBJ2-1, with a tentative D call TRBD2 (6 bases). The CDR3 is made up of 14 amino acids. Germline loops: CDR1 MGHDK, CDR2 SYGVNS. The V and J ends lost 1 base and 7 bases respectively, with 11 bases between them. CDR3 nucleotides: TGTGCCAGCAGTGAATCGACTAGTAGAAATGAGCAGTTCTTC. It is translated as CASSESTSRNEQFF.